This T cell receptor (beta chain) was captured in a study of T cell repertoires in ileal Crohn's disease. As for the study in general: Less than 45% were active smokers at surgery; median disease duration was nearly eight years. Operated complications were stricturing disease (roughly 60%) and penetrating disease (around 40%). Study-level points and caveats: Clonality above 26.8% at surgery always came with endoscopic recurrence. Mucosal expansions were suggested to be mainly CD8 T cells.

Measured with immunoSEQ multiplex PCR; TCRdb has only the in-frame clones, and not every one. The repertoire has more than 60,000 clones, about 88% of them found once; the top ten carry roughly 1.9%. Time point of the sample: neoterminal ileum biopsy at postoperative endoscopy, about 6 months after surgery. With respect to this clone: Its antigen remains unidentified.

From germline, CDR1 is SGHVS and CDR2 FQNEAQ. Trimming pared 5 bases from V and 6 bases from J, leaving 13 bases between. The CDR3 contains 14 residues. V usage is TRBV7-8 and J usage is TRBJ1-4, with a weak D call TRBD1 (5 bases). The sequence derives from an adult with Crohn's disease. The source material was ileal tissue. CDR3 sequence (DNA): TGTGCCAGCAGCGGGGCAGGACGCCATGAAAAACTGTTTTTT. Translation gives CASSGAGRHEKLFF.